This is a list of T cell receptor beta chains from one sample in a study of OX40 agonist ivuxolimab in advanced cancers. The method was immunoSEQ multiplex PCR; TCRdb's version includes in-frame clones alone and lacks a portion of them. The table includes tens of thousands of clones, around four fifths detected once. Sequences were derived from CD4+ or CD8+ T cells sorted from blood, sampled in a trial of the OX40 agonist ivuxolimab. These receptors all stem from an adult with an advanced solid tumor such as melanoma, head and neck, liver or kidney cancer. Each CDR3 is given with its conserved first and last residue. Fields, in order: V gene, D gene, J gene, clone size, CDR3 DNA, CDR3 protein. A D gene is named only where the DNA matches it firmly. Not all rows give a size; the values are once, few, many and, for expanded clones, a class.

>TRBV5-5|TRBD1|TRBJ1-5|NA
TGTGCCAGCAGCTCCGGACAGGGCCTCAATCAGCCCCAGCATTTT
CASSSGQGLNQPQHF
>TRBV7-3|NA|TRBJ2-1|NA
TGTGCCAGCAGCACGGACAGATACAATGAGCAGTTCTTC
CASSTDRYNEQFF
>TRBV30|TRBD1|TRBJ1-4|NA
TGTGCCTGGAGGGGACAGGGTGGTGAAAAACTGTTTTTT
CAWRGQGGEKLFF
>TRBV5-1|TRBD1|TRBJ1-1|NA
TGCGCCAGCAGCTTGGAAACAGGGGGGTACACTGAAGCTTTCTTT
CASSLETGGYTEAFF
>TRBV18|NA|TRBJ2-7|NA
TGTGCCAGCTCACCCCTGTCGGGGAGTCTCGGCGAGCAGTACTTC
CASSPLSGSLGEQYF
>TRBV9|NA|TRBJ2-3|NA
TGTGCCAGCAGCACGTCTCCGGGACTCCGCACAGATACGCAGTATTTT
CASSTSPGLRTDTQYF
>TRBV27|NA|TRBJ1-5|few
TGTGCCACTGGACGGCAGGGTGGAATGAGCAATCAGCCCCAGCATTTT
CATGRQGGMSNQPQHF
>TRBV30|NA|TRBJ2-3|NA
TGTGCCTGGAGGCCACTGGAGGGACCAGATACGCAGTATTTT
CAWRPLEGPDTQYF
>TRBV5-4|NA|TRBJ1-1|NA
TGTGCCAGCAGCTGGGGACAAGGGCGGGACACTGAAGCTTTCTTT
CASSWGQGRDTEAFF
>TRBV7-6|NA|TRBJ2-3|NA
TGTGCCAGCAGCTTAGATGTTGGCGCAGATACGCAGTATTTT
CASSLDVGADTQYF
>TRBV11-2|TRBD2|TRBJ2-1|NA
TGTGCCAGCAGCGCAACTAGCGGGAGGAATCTTGAGCAGTTCTTC
CASSATSGRNLEQFF
>TRBV5-1|TRBD1|TRBJ1-1|few
TGCGCCAGTGGGTACGGGACAGGGGGAGGTTTGAACACTGAAGCTTTCTTT
CASGYGTGGGLNTEAFF
>TRBV29-1|NA|TRBJ2-2|NA
TGCAGCGTCAAGAACAGGGGGGGCACCGGGGAGCTGTTTTTT
CSVKNRGGTGELFF
>TRBV4-1|TRBD1|TRBJ2-7|NA
TGCGCCAGCAGCCCCACCGGGACAGGGGCCGAGCAGTACTTC
CASSPTGTGAEQYF
>TRBV5-1|TRBD1|TRBJ2-3|NA
TGCGCCAGCAGCTTGCAGGGACAGGGGAACACAGATACGCAGTATTTT
CASSLQGQGNTDTQYF
>TRBV30|NA|TRBJ2-1|NA
TGTGCCTGCACATTTACGGAAGAGCAGTTCTTC
CACTFTEEQFF
>TRBV11-2|NA|TRBJ2-2|NA
TGTGCCAGCAGCACGACGTGGCAACCCGGGGAGCTGTTTTTT
CASSTTWQPGELFF
>TRBV18|NA|TRBJ2-2|NA
TGTGCCAGCTCACCTCCGAAGAACACCGGGGAGCTGTTTTTT
CASSPPKNTGELFF
>TRBV18|TRBD2|TRBJ2-3|NA
TGTGCCAGCTCAACGGGACTAGCGGGGACCACAGATACGCAGTATTTT
CASSTGLAGTTDTQYF
>TRBV2|NA|TRBJ2-2|NA
TGTGCCAGCAGGGGGACGGATTACACCGGGGAGCTGTTTTTT
CASRGTDYTGELFF
>TRBV19|NA|TRBJ1-3|NA
TGTGCCAGTAGTATGTACGCGAGCTCTGGAAACACCATATATTTT
CASSMYASSGNTIYF
>TRBV5-6|NA|TRBJ2-2|NA
TGTGCCAGCAGCCGGCAAGGGGGGTCGTCCGGGGAGCTGTTTTTT
CASSRQGGSSGELFF
>TRBV2|NA|TRBJ1-4|NA
TGTGCCAGCAGTGAAGCAGGGGGGAGAGGAGAAAAACTGTTTTTT
CASSEAGGRGEKLFF
>TRBV2|NA|TRBJ1-1|few
TGTGCCAGCAGTGAGATACAGGGTTTTGCTGCTTTCTTT
CASSEIQGFAAFF
>TRBV28|TRBD1|TRBJ1-4|NA
TGTGCCAGCAGTTTTTTCGGACAGGGGGCTAATGAAAAACTGTTTTTT
CASSFFGQGANEKLFF
>TRBV5-1|NA|TRBJ2-3|NA
TGCGCCAGCAGCTTCAGCGGAGCCTTCACAGATACGCAGTATTTT
CASSFSGAFTDTQYF
>TRBV2|TRBD2|TRBJ2-1|NA
TGTGCCAGCAATAAACTAGCGGGGGGCTACAATGAGCAGTTCTTC
CASNKLAGGYNEQFF
>TRBV5-5|NA|TRBJ1-3|NA
TGTGCCAGCAGCTTGGGTTCTACAGACGGAAACACCATATATTTT
CASSLGSTDGNTIYF
>TRBV2|TRBD1|TRBJ1-5|NA
TGTGCCAGCAGTGAAGTCCAGGGGCGGGACAGGGTTGTAGGCAATCAGCCCCAGCATTTT
CASSEVQGRDRVVGNQPQHF
>TRBV14|TRBD2|TRBJ2-7|once
TGTGCCAGCAGCCACCGAAGCGGGAGGGGACCCTACGAGCAGTACTTC
CASSHRSGRGPYEQYF
>TRBV30|TRBD1|TRBJ2-3|NA
TGTGCCTGGAGCTGGACAGGGGGTAGCACAGATACGCAGTATTTT
CAWSWTGGSTDTQYF
>TRBV6-6|NA|TRBJ2-3|NA
TGTGCCAGCAGTTTATCATCGGGAGACACGCAGTATTTT
CASSLSSGDTQYF
>TRBV19|NA|TRBJ1-5|NA
TGTGCCAGTAGTCGGTCGGGGGGGGGCGGGTATCAGCCCCAGCATTTT
CASSRSGGGGYQPQHF
>TRBV6-5|TRBD2|TRBJ2-1|NA
TGTGCCAGCAGGTCTAGCGGGAGTGATGAGCAGTTCTTC
CASRSSGSDEQFF
>TRBV18|TRBD1|TRBJ2-1|NA
TGTGCCAGCTCACCTCGAGGACAGGGGAACAATGAGCAGTTCTTC
CASSPRGQGNNEQFF
>TRBV18|TRBD1|TRBJ1-1|NA
TGTGCCAGCTCAACCGGGACAGGATCCTCTGAAGCTTTCTTT
CASSTGTGSSEAFF
>TRBV19|TRBD1|TRBJ2-1|NA
TGTGCCAGTAGTCCGCCGGGACAGGGGACTTACAATGAGCAGTTCTTC
CASSPPGQGTYNEQFF
>TRBV2|NA|TRBJ2-6|NA
TGTGCCAGTGGGGGCTCCTCTGGGGCCAACGTCCTGACTTTC
CASGGSSGANVLTF
>TRBV2|NA|TRBJ2-5|NA
TGTGCCAGCAGTTCGACAGCGTACCAAGAGACCCAGTACTTC
CASSSTAYQETQYF
>TRBV5-1|NA|TRBJ2-2|NA
TGCGCCAGCAGCTTCGCGGGGCCGGACACCGGGGAGCTGTTTTTT
CASSFAGPDTGELFF
>TRBV7-6|NA|TRBJ2-5|NA
TGTGCCAGCGGCTCTGGAGGAGAGACCCAGTACTTC
CASGSGGETQYF
>TRBV30|NA|TRBJ1-6|NA
TGTGCCTGGGACAGGAGTAATTCACCCCTCCACTTT
CAWDRSNSPLHF
>TRBV28|NA|TRBJ2-3|NA
TGTGCCAGCAGTTTAGGAGGGGCTGTAGATACGCAGTATTTT
CASSLGGAVDTQYF
>TRBV28|NA|TRBJ2-3|NA
TGTGCCAGCAAGGCGACAGTTGGTTCTGGCACAGATACGCAGTATTTT
CASKATVGSGTDTQYF
>TRBV5-6|NA|TRBJ1-5|NA
TGTGCCAGCAGCCGGTCCGGTGGCCCCCAGCATTTT
CASSRSGGPQHF
>TRBV10-3|TRBD2|TRBJ2-3|NA
TGTGCCATCACCCCCGGACTAGCGGGAGTCCATGATACGCAGTATTTT
CAITPGLAGVHDTQYF
>TRBV14|NA|TRBJ1-1|NA
TGTGCCAGCAGCCAGATGGACAATAAGAACACTGAAGCTTTCTTT
CASSQMDNKNTEAFF
>TRBV4-2|NA|TRBJ2-4|once
TGTGCCAGCAGCCCCTCCCTAGCGCGGGGCACCGTCGGGATTCAGTACTTC
CASSPSLARGTVGIQYF
>TRBV5-4|TRBD1|TRBJ2-3|NA
TGTGCCAGCAGTCCGACAGGGGCCAATACGCAGTATTTT
CASSPTGANTQYF
>TRBV5-1|NA|TRBJ2-5|NA
TGCGCCAGCAGCCCGGGCCAATGGGGCCCAGAGACCCAGTACTTC
CASSPGQWGPETQYF
>TRBV15|TRBD2|TRBJ2-1|NA
TGTGCCACCAGCAGAGAGGGCGGGAGGGCCAATGAGCAGTTCTTC
CATSREGGRANEQFF
>TRBV6-6|TRBD1|TRBJ1-1|once
TGTGCCAGCACTCACTTGGGACAGGGGTACTCCGAAGCTTTCTTT
CASTHLGQGYSEAFF
>TRBV30|NA|TRBJ1-5|once
TGTGCCTGGAGTGTATTGGACAGCGACCTGCCCCAGCATTTT
CAWSVLDSDLPQHF
>TRBV7-8|NA|TRBJ1-5|NA
TGTGCCAGCAGCTTTAACAGGGAGGGTGATCAGCCCCAGCATTTT
CASSFNREGDQPQHF
>TRBV7-2|NA|TRBJ1-1|NA
TGTGCCAGCAGCTTCACGGTGGATGGGGAAGCTTTCTTT
CASSFTVDGEAFF